The next 31 T cell receptor beta chains were all read from a single sample in a study of blood T cell repertoires in COVID-19. Method: immunoSEQ multiplex PCR; TCRdb's copy keeps in-frame clones and lacks some. Of fewer than 200,000 clones listed, about 88% are singletons. The material sequenced was peripheral blood. The receptors come from a man aged 40-50 years with acute or convalescent COVID-19.

The chain links TRBV5-4 to TRBJ2-3; D possibly corresponds to TRBD2 (6 bases). The V end was cut by 5 bases, the J end by 2 bases, with 27 bases between. CDR1 SGHNT and CDR2 YYREEE come from the germline V gene (reference sequence). The CDR3 spans 19 residues. This CDR3 reads CASSSPGLTSPRVTDTQYF. DNA of the CDR3: TGTGCCAGCAGTTCACCGGGACTCACCTCCCCGAGGGTCACAGATACGCAGTATTTT.

The chain is built from TRBV6-2 or TRBV6-3 and TRBJ1-2, with a possible D match to TRBD1 (5 bases). CDR3 length: 13 residues. The germline V and J ends were trimmed by 1 base and 4 bases, with 7 bases remaining between them. The germline gives CDR1 MNHEY, CDR2 SVGEGT. The chain's CDR3 is CASSYLRGYGYTF. The CDR3 coding sequence is TGTGCCAGCAGTTACTTAAGGGGCTATGGCTACACCTTC.

The chain couples TRBV13 to TRBJ1-6; tentative D call: TRBD1 (5 bases). V shed 7 bases and J shed 10 bases, with 20 bases lying between them. The CDR3 runs to 15 residues. Germline assignment: CDR1 PRHDT and CDR2 FYEKMQ (reference sequence). CDR3 region: CASKLWGGGESPLHF. The CDR3 nucleotides are TGTGCCAGCAAACTATGGGGGGGAGGTGAGTCACCCCTCCACTTT.

This clone was seen once. The V gene is TRBV2, the J gene TRBJ2-7; D unresolved. The CDR3 is 11 residues long. The germline V gene encodes CDR1 SNHLY and CDR2 FYNNEI. The ends were cut back, 4 bases at V and 2 bases at J, with 3 bases in the middle. The CDR3 sequence is CASSAAYEQYF. The DNA of the CDR3 is TGTGCCAGCAGTGCAGCCTACGAGCAGTACTTC. Using reference TRBV2 and TRBJ2-7 for the parts outside the CDR3, the full variable domain is EPEVTQTPSHQVTQMGQEVILRCVPISNHLYFYWYRQILGQKVEFLVSFYNNEISEKSEIFDDQFSVERPDGSNFTLKIRSTKLEDSAMYFCASSAAYEQYFGPGTRLTVT.

The rearrangement joins TRBV10-3 to TRBJ2-5, with D maybe TRBD1 (5 bases). Germline CDR1 reads ENHRY; CDR2 reads SYGVKD. The CDR3 has 12 amino acids. V lost 7 bases and J lost 3, with 9 bases in between. As DNA, the CDR3 is TGTGCCATCAAGGGCAGGGAAGAGACCCAGTACTTC. As protein: CAIKGREETQYF.

The chain employs TRBV25-1 and TRBJ2-3; 7 positions match TRBD2. Germline loops: CDR1 MGHDK, CDR2 SYGVNS. The CDR3 sequence is 15 residues long. J was trimmed by 1 base and V by 5 bases; bases with no gene match: 6. Written as DNA, the CDR3 is TGTGCCAGCAGTAAACTAGCGCCGGGCACAGATACGCAGTATTTT. Protein product: CASSKLAPGTDTQYF.

The rearrangement links TRBV19 to TRBJ1-2, with 10 bases that match TRBD1. Trimming cost V 5 bases and J 6 bases; bases outside gene matches: 15. CDR1 and CDR2 (germline): LNHDA, SQIVND (reference sequence). This CDR3 comprises 17 residues. The CDR3 DNA reads TGTGCCAGTAGTTCCGGGACAGGGGATAGAGTTTCGGATGGCTACACCTTC. This gives the protein CASSSGTGDRVSDGYTF.

This clone appeared a single time. This rearrangement joins TRBV28 to TRBJ2-7; the match to TRBD1 covers 11 bases. The CDR3 has 17 amino acids. V lost 2 bases to trimming and J lost 2 bases; unmatched junction nucleotides: 8. Germline V gene data show CDR1 as MDHEN and CDR2 as SYDVKM. The CDR3 here is CASSLLPGTGGTYEQYF. Written as DNA, the CDR3 is TGTGCCAGCAGTTTACTTCCCGGGACAGGGGGAACCTACGAGCAGTACTTC.

The CDR3 reads CASAGGESQPQHF. As DNA, the CDR3 is TGTGCCAGCGCAGGGGGCGAGAGTCAGCCCCAGCATTTT. The chain recombines TRBV27 with TRBJ1-5; 8 bases map to TRBD1. Looked up from germline, CDR1 is MNHEY and CDR2 is SMNVEV (reference sequence). With V trimmed by 8 bases and J by 6 bases, 6 bases remained unmatched. The CDR3 consists of 13 residues.

The chain carries TRBV6-1 and TRBJ2-7, with a possible D match to TRBD2 (6 bases). V lost 2 bases and J lost 6, with 11 bases in between. There are 13 residues in the CDR3. CDR1 is MNHNS and CDR2 is SASEGT in the germline V gene. As DNA, the CDR3 is TGTGCCAGCAGTGAATTAGGAGGGGTCGAGCAGTACTTC. The encoded protein is CASSELGGVEQYF.

This clone was counted between two and nine times. V and J are TRBV11-2 and TRBJ2-7; 12 nucleotides match TRBD1. Germline-derived CDR1 and CDR2 are SGHAT and FQNNGV. This CDR3 is built from 14 residues. With V trimmed by 5 bases and J by 7 bases, 6 bases remained unmatched. Here the CDR3 DNA reads TGTGCCAGCAGCCAGGGACAGGGGGCGAAAGAGCAGTACTTC. Translation: CASSQGQGAKEQYF.

This chain joins TRBV5-1 and TRBJ2-7; 12 nucleotides line up with TRBD2. Germline V gene data show CDR1 as SGHRS and CDR2 as YFSETQ. V shed 3 bases and J 4 bases; nucleotides not matched to a gene: 5. This CDR3 comprises 15 residues. CDR3 nucleotide sequence: TGCGCCAGCAGCTCACTAGCGGGGGGTGAGTACGAGCAGTACTTC. Translated: CASSSLAGGEYEQYF.

This clone showed up just once. The J gene is TRBJ2-7, the V gene TRBV30, with 7 bases fitting TRBD1. This CDR3 spans 12 amino acids. Germline V lookup: CDR1 GTSNPN, CDR2 SVGIG (reference sequence). Trimming removed 1 base from V and 5 bases from J; junction bases left unmatched: 2. DNA for the CDR3: TGTGCCTGGAGTGCGACAGGGAACGAGCAGTACTTC. Translated, it gives CAWSATGNEQYF.

This chain joins TRBV25-1 and TRBJ2-1; 7 nucleotides agree with TRBD2. The CDR3 extends over 15 amino acids. Trimming at V came to 1 base and at J to 3 bases, leaving 3 bases not matched to a gene. Germline V gives CDR1 MGHDK, CDR2 SYGVNS. This chain's CDR3 is CASSEWGGNYNEQFF. DNA for the CDR3: TGTGCCAGCAGTGAATGGGGGGGAAACTACAATGAGCAGTTCTTC.

This chain joins TRBV19 and TRBJ1-5; maybe TRBD1 (5 bases). Germline V CDR1 and CDR2: LNHDA, SQIVND (reference sequence). The V gene lost 1 base and the J gene lost 9 bases, with 16 bases spanning the gap. This CDR3 comprises 15 residues. The CDR3 is CASSIAGGAPGPQHF. CDR3 bases: TGTGCCAGTAGTATAGCGGGGGGAGCCCCGGGGCCCCAGCATTTT. Using reference TRBV19 and TRBJ1-5 for the parts outside the CDR3, the full variable domain is DGGITQSPKYLFRKEGQNVTLSCEQNLNHDAMYWYRQDPGQGLRLIYYSQIVNDFQKGDIAEGYSVSREKKESFPLTVTSAQKNPTAFYLCASSIAGGAPGPQHFGDGTRLSIL.

This clone was observed once. The gene calls are TRBV5-1 and TRBJ2-1, with D unclear. Germline V gives CDR1 SGHRS, CDR2 YFSETQ. This CDR3 comprises 14 residues. V lost 1 base to trimming and J lost 6 bases, with 11 bases between them. The CDR3 reads CASSLPRSTNEQFF. In DNA form, the CDR3 reads TGCGCCAGCAGCTTGCCTAGGTCTACCAATGAGCAGTTCTTC.

The chain joins TRBV19 to TRBJ2-7; 9 bases match TRBD2. The V gene end was trimmed by 4 bases and the J gene end by 6 bases; junction bases not matched to a gene: 10. The CDR3 spans 15 residues. Germline V lookup: CDR1 LNHDA, CDR2 SQIVND (reference sequence). The CDR3, as DNA: TGTGCCAGTAGTACCCTGAGCGGGGGGCCCGCCGAGCAGTACTTC. Protein: CASSTLSGGPAEQYF.

V and J are TRBV19 and TRBJ1-5; no clear D. V was cut by 5 bases and J by 1 base, with 6 bases left in between. This CDR3 comprises 13 residues. CDR1 LNHDA and CDR2 SQIVND come from the germline V gene (reference sequence). This chain's CDR3 is CASSGGSNQPQHF. The DNA of the CDR3 is TGTGCCAGTAGTGGCGGGAGCAATCAGCCCCAGCATTTT.

This chain joins TRBV19 and TRBJ1-4, with TRBD1 identical over 7 bases. The V gene end was trimmed by 1 base and the J gene end by 5 bases; junction bases not matched to a gene: 4. Germline V CDR1 and CDR2: LNHDA, SQIVND (reference sequence). The CDR3 spans 15 residues. CDR3 in DNA: TGTGCCAGTAGTATAGTTGCAGGGGGGAATGAAAAACTGTTTTTT. This encodes CASSIVAGGNEKLFF. Supplemented by reference TRBV19 and TRBJ1-4, the full variable domain reads DGGITQSPKYLFRKEGQNVTLSCEQNLNHDAMYWYRQDPGQGLRLIYYSQIVNDFQKGDIAEGYSVSREKKESFPLTVTSAQKNPTAFYLCASSIVAGGNEKLFFGSGTQLSVL.

This clone showed up just once. The chain has TRBV29-1 and TRBJ2-2; tentative D call: TRBD2 (5 bases). V shed 4 bases and J shed 4 bases, with 13 bases lying between them. Per the germline V gene, CDR1 is SQVTM and CDR2 is ANQGSEA. The length of the CDR3 is 14 residues. The CDR3 protein is CSVGTSTGTGELFF. CDR3 DNA: TGCAGCGTTGGGACTTCTACGGGCACCGGGGAGCTGTTTTTT.

The gene calls are TRBV27 and TRBJ1-1; D is perhaps TRBD1 (5 bases). The germline V gene has CDR1 MNHEY and CDR2 SMNVEV (reference sequence). Trimming shortened V by 2 bases and J by 10 bases, and 26 bases separated the two germline ends. The CDR3 totals 17 residues. CDR3 residues: CASSLRPYPPPGSGAFF. The CDR3 DNA follows: TGTGCCAGCAGTTTAAGACCCTATCCCCCCCCAGGGTCCGGAGCTTTCTTT.

This chain connects TRBV6-6 to TRBJ1-2; maybe TRBD1 (5 bases). Trimming took 10 bases from V and 6 from J, leaving 21 bases between them. This CDR3 has 14 residues. The germline gives CDR1 MNHNY, CDR2 SVGAGI (reference sequence). The CDR3 is CATASRTTDDGYTF. The CDR3 DNA reads TGTGCCACCGCATCCAGGACGACAGACGATGGCTACACCTTC.

V is TRBV5-6 and J is TRBJ1-1; the D gene is possibly TRBD1 (5 bases). Germline values: CDR1 SGHDT, CDR2 YYEEEE. This CDR3 spans 13 amino acids. The V gene lost 4 bases and the J gene lost 1 base, with 8 bases spanning the gap. As DNA, the CDR3 is TGTGCCAGCAGCGTCGGGGGGAACACTGAAGCTTTCTTT. Encoded protein: CASSVGGNTEAFF.

The V and J genes are TRBV19 and TRBJ1-2, with 9 nucleotides matching TRBD1. V shed 5 bases, J shed 4 bases, and the junction held 8 bases outside the gene matches. Germline V CDR1 and CDR2: LNHDA, SQIVND (reference sequence). The CDR3 is 15 amino acids. The CDR3 sequence is CASSVSGTGIYGYTF. The CDR3 nucleotides read TGTGCCAGTAGTGTTTCCGGGACAGGGATCTATGGCTACACCTTC.

The chain is built from TRBV2 and TRBJ1-1; 7 nucleotides agree with TRBD1. This CDR3 comprises 14 residues. The J segment lost 3 bases and the V segment lost 6 bases, leaving 7 bases of the junction unmatched. CDR1 and CDR2 from the germline V gene are SNHLY and FYNNEI. CDR3 sequence: CASSRQGRDTEAFF. CDR3 coding DNA: TGTGCCAGCAGCCGACAGGGTCGGGACACTGAAGCTTTCTTT.

This chain joins TRBV5-1 and TRBJ2-2, with D possibly being TRBD1 (5 bases). The CDR3 runs 15 residues. Per germline, CDR1 SGHRS and CDR2 YFSETQ. V was trimmed by 0 bases and J by 5 bases, leaving 11 bases between them. The CDR3 is CASSLGTSGTGELFF. CDR3 bases: TGCGCCAGCAGCTTGGGGACCTCAGGGACCGGGGAGCTGTTTTTT.

This clone showed up just a few times. V and J are TRBV12-3 or TRBV12-4 and TRBJ1-1; TRBD1 matches 8 bases. This CDR3 has 12 amino acids. J was trimmed by 5 bases and V by 8 bases; bases with no gene match: 4. The CDR3 here is CASGQGRTEAFF. The CDR3 DNA is TGTGCCAGCGGACAGGGTCGGACTGAAGCTTTCTTT.

This clone has just one count. The genes are TRBV20-1 and TRBJ1-1; D uncertain. CDR1 is DFQATT, CDR2 SNEGSKA, per germline (reference sequence). The V and J ends lost 6 bases and 9 bases respectively, with 14 bases between them. The CDR3 length is 11 residues. The CDR3 DNA is TGCAGTGCCCCAAATGAGGCCCAAGCTTTCTTT. Translating gives CSAPNEAQAFF.

The CDR3 nucleotides read TGCGCCAGCAGCTTGTCAGAGAACACTGAAGCTTTCTTT. Translated, it gives CASSLSENTEAFF. The chain employs TRBV5-1 and TRBJ1-1; D remains unclear. The V gene's germline CDR1 is SGHRS and CDR2 YFSETQ. V was trimmed by 1 base and J by 1 base, leaving 5 bases between them. The CDR3 contains 13 residues.

The genes are TRBV9 and TRBJ2-7; 9 bases line up with TRBD1. The CDR3 has 15 amino acids. Germline loops: CDR1 SGDLS, CDR2 YYNGEE. Trimming removed 0 bases from V and 6 bases from J; junction bases left unmatched: 7. The CDR3 reads CASSVEGDRAAEQYF. The CDR3 bases are TGTGCCAGCAGCGTAGAGGGGGACAGGGCAGCCGAGCAGTACTTC.

The gene calls are TRBV4-3 and TRBJ1-2; TRBD1 matches 7 bases. Trimming at V came to 1 base and at J to 4 bases, leaving 9 bases not matched to a gene. Germline V gene sequence: CDR1 LGHNA, CDR2 YSLEER. CDR3 length: 16 residues. The CDR3 bases are TGCGCCAGCAGCCAAGCCCCAACAGGGGTTGGCTATGGCTACACCTTC. Its protein is CASSQAPTGVGYGYTF.